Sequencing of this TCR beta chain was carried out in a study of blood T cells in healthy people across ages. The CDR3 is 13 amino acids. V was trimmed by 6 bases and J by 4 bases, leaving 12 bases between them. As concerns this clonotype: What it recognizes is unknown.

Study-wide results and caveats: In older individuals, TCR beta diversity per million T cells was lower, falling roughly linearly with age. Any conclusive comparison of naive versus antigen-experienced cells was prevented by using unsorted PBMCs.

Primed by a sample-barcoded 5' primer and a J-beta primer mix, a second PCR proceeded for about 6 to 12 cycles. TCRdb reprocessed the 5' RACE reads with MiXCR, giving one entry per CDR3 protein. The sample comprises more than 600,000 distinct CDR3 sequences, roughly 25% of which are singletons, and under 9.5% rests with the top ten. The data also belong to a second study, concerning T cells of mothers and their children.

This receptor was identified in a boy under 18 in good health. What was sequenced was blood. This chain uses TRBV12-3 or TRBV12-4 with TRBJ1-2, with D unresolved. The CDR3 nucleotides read TGTGCCAGCAGCCCCAGGAAGCTCTATGGCTACACCTTC. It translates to CASSPRKLYGYTF.